A few counts support the clone carrying this TCR beta chain. The target antigen is unknown. The source of the sample is a study of vaccination effects on CD4 cells after COVID-19. Isolation of CD4+ T cells took place after less than 12 days of culture. Documented for the person is a PCR-confirmed SARS-CoV-2 infection occurring between March and December 2020. Vaccination of participants consisted of two doses of either the BNT162b2 or mRNA-1273 vaccine. From germline, CDR1 is SGHRS and CDR2 YFSETQ. The CDR3 has 14 amino acids. V trimming: 4 bases; J trimming: 4 bases; junction bases outside the gene matches: 7. The assay was immunoSEQ multiplex PCR, and TCRdb's table has in-frame clones only and misses some. The data hold some 40,000 clones, with about 80% observed a single time.

The clonotype originates from a human donor who had a prior SARS-CoV-2 infection. The J gene is TRBJ2-7, the V gene TRBV5-1; TRBD1 matches at 8 bases. Sequences were derived from CD4+ T cells from PBMCs cultured without peptide, sampled after COVID-19 vaccination. In DNA, the CDR3 is TGCGCCAGCAGCCTAAGACAGGGGCCTTACGAGCAGTACTTC. This gives the protein CASSLRQGPYEQYF.